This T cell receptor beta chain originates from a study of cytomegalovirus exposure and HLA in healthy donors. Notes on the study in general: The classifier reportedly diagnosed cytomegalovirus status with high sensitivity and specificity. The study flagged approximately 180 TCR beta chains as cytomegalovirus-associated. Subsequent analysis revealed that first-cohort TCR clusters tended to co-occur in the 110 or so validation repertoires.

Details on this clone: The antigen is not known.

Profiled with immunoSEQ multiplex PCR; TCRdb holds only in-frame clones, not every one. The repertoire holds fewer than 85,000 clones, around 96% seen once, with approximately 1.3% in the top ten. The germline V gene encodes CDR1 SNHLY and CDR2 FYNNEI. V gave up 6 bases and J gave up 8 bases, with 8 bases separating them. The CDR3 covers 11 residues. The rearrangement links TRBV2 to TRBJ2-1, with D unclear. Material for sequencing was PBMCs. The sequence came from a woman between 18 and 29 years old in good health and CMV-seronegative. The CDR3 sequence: CASSGSDEQFF. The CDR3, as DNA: TGTGCCAGCAGCGGGTCAGATGAGCAGTTCTTC.